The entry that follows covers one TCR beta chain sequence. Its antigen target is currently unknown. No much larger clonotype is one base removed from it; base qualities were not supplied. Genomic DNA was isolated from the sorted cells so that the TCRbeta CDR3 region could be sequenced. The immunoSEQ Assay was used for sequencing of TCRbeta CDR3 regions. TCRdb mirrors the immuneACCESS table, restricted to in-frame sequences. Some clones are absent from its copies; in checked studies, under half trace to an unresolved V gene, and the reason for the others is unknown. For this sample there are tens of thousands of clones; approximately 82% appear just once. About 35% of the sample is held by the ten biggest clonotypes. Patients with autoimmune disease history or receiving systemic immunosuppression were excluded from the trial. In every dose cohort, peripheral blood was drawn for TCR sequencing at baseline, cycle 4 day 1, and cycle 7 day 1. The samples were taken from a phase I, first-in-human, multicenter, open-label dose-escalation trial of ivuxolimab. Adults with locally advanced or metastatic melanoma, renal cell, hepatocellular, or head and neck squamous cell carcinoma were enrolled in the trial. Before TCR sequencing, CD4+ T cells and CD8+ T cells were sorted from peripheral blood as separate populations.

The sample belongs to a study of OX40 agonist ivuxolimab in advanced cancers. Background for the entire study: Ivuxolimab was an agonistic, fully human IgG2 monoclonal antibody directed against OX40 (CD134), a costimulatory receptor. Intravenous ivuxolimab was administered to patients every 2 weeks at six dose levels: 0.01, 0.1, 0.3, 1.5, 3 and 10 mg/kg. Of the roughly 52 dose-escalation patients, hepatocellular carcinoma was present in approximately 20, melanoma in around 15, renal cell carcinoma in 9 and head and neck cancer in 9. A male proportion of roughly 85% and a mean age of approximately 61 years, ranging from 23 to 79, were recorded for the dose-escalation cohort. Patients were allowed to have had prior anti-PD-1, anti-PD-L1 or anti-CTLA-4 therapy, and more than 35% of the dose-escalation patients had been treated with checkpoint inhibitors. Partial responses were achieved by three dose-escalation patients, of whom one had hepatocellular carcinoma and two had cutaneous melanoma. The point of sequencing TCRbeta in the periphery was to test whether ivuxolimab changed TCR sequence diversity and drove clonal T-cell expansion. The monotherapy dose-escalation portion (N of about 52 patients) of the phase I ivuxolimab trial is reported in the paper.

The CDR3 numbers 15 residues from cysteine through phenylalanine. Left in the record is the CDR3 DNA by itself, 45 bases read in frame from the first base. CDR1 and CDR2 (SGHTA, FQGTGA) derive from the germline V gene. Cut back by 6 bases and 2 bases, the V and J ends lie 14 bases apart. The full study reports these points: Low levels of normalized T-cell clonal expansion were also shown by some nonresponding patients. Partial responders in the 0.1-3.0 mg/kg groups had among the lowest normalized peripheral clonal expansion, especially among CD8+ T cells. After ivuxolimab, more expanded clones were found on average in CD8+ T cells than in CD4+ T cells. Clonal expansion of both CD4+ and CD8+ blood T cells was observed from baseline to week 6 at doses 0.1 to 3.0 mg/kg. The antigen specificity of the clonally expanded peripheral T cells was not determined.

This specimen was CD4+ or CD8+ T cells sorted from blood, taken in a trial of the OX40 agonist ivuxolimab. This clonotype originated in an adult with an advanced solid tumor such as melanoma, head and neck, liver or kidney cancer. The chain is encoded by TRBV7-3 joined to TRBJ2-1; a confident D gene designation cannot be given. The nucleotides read TGTGCCAGCAGTGAACTTGGTGAAACCTACAATGAGCAGTTCTTC. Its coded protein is CASSELGETYNEQFF.